The rows below give T cell receptor beta chains drawn from one sample of a study of T cells in Graves' hyperthyroidism and ophthalmopathy. TCRdb re-derived calls from the multiplex PCR reads in MiXCR, one entry per CDR3 protein. The data contain 450,000 to 650,000 distinct CDR3 sequences, around 21% of them seen just once; the ten biggest clones take up 26%. Sequences were obtained from blood. The receptors here all came from a man aged 18 to 30 with Graves' hyperthyroidism. Each CDR3 is given with its conserved first and last residue. The order of the fields is CDR3 length, D gene, clone size, V gene, J gene, CDR3 DNA, CDR3 protein. D genes are given only for firm matches. The size field is filled for only some rows; it gives once, few, many or a size class.

14	TRBD1	-	TRBV29-1	TRBJ1-1	TGCAGCGCCCAACGACAGGGGATGAACACTGAAGCTTTCTTT	CSAQRQGMNTEAFF
16	TRBD1	many	TRBV28	TRBJ2-7	TGTGCCAGCAGTTTATCGGGGACAGGGAGCTCCTACGAGCAGTACTTC	CASSLSGTGSSYEQYF
14	TRBD1	many	TRBV11-1	TRBJ2-2	TGTGCCAGCAGCTTAATGGGACAGACCGGGGAGCTGTTTTTT	CASSLMGQTGELFF
14	-	few	TRBV4-1	TRBJ2-7	TGCGCCAGCAGCCAAGCAGCACCGTTGGGGGAGCAGTACTTC	CASSQAAPLGEQYF
13	-	-	TRBV6-1	TRBJ1-3	TGTGCCAGCAGGGGCTTCCCGGGAAACACCATATATTTT	CASRGFPGNTIYF
12	TRBD1	many	TRBV20-1	TRBJ1-1	TGCAGTGCTAGGCTCGACAGGGGAGTGGCTCTCTTT	CSARLDRGVALF
15	TRBD1	many	TRBV27	TRBJ1-5	TGTGCCAGCAGTCCCTACAGGGGTTCTAATCAGCCCCAGCATTTT	CASSPYRGSNQPQHF
13	-	many	TRBV2	TRBJ1-1	TGTGCCAGCAGTGAACTACCTAACACTGAAGCTTTCTTT	CASSELPNTEAFF
13	-	many	TRBV12-3/TRBV12-4	TRBJ1-2	TGTGCCAGCAGCCCCCGAGTAAGGGACGGCTACACCTTC	CASSPRVRDGYTF
14	TRBD1	many	TRBV6-5	TRBJ1-5	TGTGCCAGCAGTTCCGGGACAGGGAGGCAGCCCCAGCATTTT	CASSSGTGRQPQHF
15	-	few	TRBV3-1	TRBJ1-2	TGTGCCAGCAGCCTCGGAGGGGTATCGAACTATGGCTACACCTTC	CASSLGGVSNYGYTF
13	-	-	TRBV10-2	TRBJ2-7	TGCGCCAGCACCGGGGATGCCCACTACGAGCAGTACTTC	CASTGDAHYEQYF
11	-	few	TRBV12-3/TRBV12-4	TRBJ1-1	TGTGCCAGCAGTTCGACTGAGCAAGCTTTCTTT	CASSSTEQAFF
13	-	many	TRBV6-4	TRBJ1-1	TGTGCCAGCAGTGCCTGGGGGGGGACTGAAGCTTTCTTT	CASSAWGGTEAFF
13	-	many	TRBV5-1	TRBJ2-7	TGCGCCAGCAGCTTGGCGTACGGGTCGGAGCAGTACTTC	CASSLAYGSEQYF
15	TRBD1	many	TRBV9	TRBJ1-2	TGTGCCAGCAGCGCTCCTGACAGGGCCAACTATGGCTACACCTTC	CASSAPDRANYGYTF
13	-	many	TRBV6-1	TRBJ2-7	TGTGCCAGCAGTCCCCCGCCAGGGTGGGAGCAGTACTTC	CASSPPPGWEQYF
15	-	-	TRBV24-1	TRBJ2-3	TGTGCCACCAGTGCCCCATGGGGGAGCGCAGATACGCAGTATTTT	CATSAPWGSADTQYF
19	TRBD2	-	TRBV2	TRBJ2-3	TGTGCCAGCAGTGTGGGTGAGCGGGGGCACCCCACCAGCACAGATACGCAGTATTTT	CASSVGERGHPTSTDTQYF
14	-	-	TRBV6-1	TRBJ1-2	TGTGCCAGCAGTGAAAAGGTCACAGGAACTGGCTACACCTTC	CASSEKVTGTGYTF
13	TRBD1	many	TRBV12-3/TRBV12-4	TRBJ1-6	TGTGCCAGCAGCACAGGGGGCAAAACACCCCTCCACTTT	CASSTGGKTPLHF
16	-	many	TRBV12-3/TRBV12-4	TRBJ1-5	TGTGCCAGCAGCACGCTTACCCGGGAAACTTACCAGCCCCAGCATTTT	CASSTLTRETYQPQHF
18	TRBD2	-	TRBV5-1	TRBJ2-7	TGCGCCAGCAGCCTGAGACTAGCGGGAGTCCAACCTGGATACGAGCAGTACTTC	CASSLRLAGVQPGYEQYF
14	TRBD1	few	TRBV28	TRBJ2-7	TGTGCCAGCACCCTGGGGGGACAGGGCTACGAGCAGTACTTC	CASTLGGQGYEQYF
13	-	-	TRBV12-3/TRBV12-4	TRBJ1-2	TGTGCCAGCAGTTACTCGATGTTTCCCGGCTACACCTTC	CASSYSMFPGYTF
14	-	many	TRBV2	TRBJ1-2	TGTGCCAGCTCTAGACAGTGGCGACTCGATGGCTACACCTTC	CASSRQWRLDGYTF
15	TRBD2	many	TRBV2	TRBJ2-2	TGTGCCAGCAGTGTTGTAGCGGGGTCGAGCGGGGAGCTGTTTTTT	CASSVVAGSSGELFF
12	-	few	TRBV28	TRBJ1-1	TGTGCCAGCAGTTTGGAACGGATGACGGCTTTCTTT	CASSLERMTAFF
12	-	-	TRBV2	TRBJ2-5	TGTGCCAGCATTCAGGGACGAGAGACCCAGTACTTC	CASIQGRETQYF
11	-	many	TRBV19	TRBJ2-7	TGTGCCAGTAGTAACGGGGACGAGCAGTACTTC	CASSNGDEQYF
14	-	many	TRBV4-2	TRBJ1-2	TGTGCCAGCAGTCCTACGCCTTGGGCGAATGGCTACACCTTC	CASSPTPWANGYTF
13	TRBD1	-	TRBV20-1	TRBJ1-1	TGCAGTGCCTGGGACAGGGGGAGCACTGAAGCTTTCTTT	CSAWDRGSTEAFF
13	-	many	TRBV20-1	TRBJ2-7	TGCAGTGCTAGAGATCAGAAGGATCACGAGCAGTACTTC	CSARDQKDHEQYF
11	-	-	TRBV29-1	TRBJ2-5	TGCAGCGTTGGCTCACAAGAGACCCAGTACTTC	CSVGSQETQYF
17	TRBD1	-	TRBV7-8	TRBJ1-2	TGTGCCAGCAGCTTCGTGGGAACCGGGACAGGGTTCAATGGCTACACCTTC	CASSFVGTGTGFNGYTF